These T cell receptor beta chains were read from a single sample in a study of vaccination and CD4 T cells after COVID-19. MiXCR, run by TCRdb on the PCR reads, gives a single entry per CDR3 protein. Of approximately 10,000 distinct CDR3 sequences listed, approximately 66% are singletons. No antigen is known for these receptors. The sequencing input was CD4+ T cells from blood, cultured in vitro. The origin of the receptors is a human donor who had recovered from COVID-19. The CDR3 runs from the conserved cysteine through the conserved F or W. The D gene is left open where the match is weak. A row's size may be missing; if present it is once, few, many or a size class.

V gene	D gene	J gene	clone size	CDR3 protein	CDR3 DNA
TRBV6-1	TRBD1	TRBJ1-1	few	CASSLSPGGANTEAFF	TGTGCCAGCAGCTTATCCCCAGGGGGCGCAAACACTGAAGCTTTCTTT
TRBV5-3	NA	TRBJ1-6	NA	CARSSPGARAYNSPLHF	TGTGCCAGAAGCTCCCCAGGGGCCAGGGCCTATAATTCACCCCTCCACTTT
TRBV6-2/TRBV6-3	TRBD2	TRBJ2-3	NA	CASSYSLFSSGLAGRDTQYF	TGTGCCAGCAGTTACTCGCTTTTCTCTAGTGGACTAGCGGGGAGAGATACGCAGTATTTT
TRBV6-5	NA	TRBJ1-2	NA	CASSYSNSPNYGYTF	TGTGCCAGCAGTTACTCAAACAGCCCCAACTATGGCTACACCTTC
TRBV6-5	NA	TRBJ1-3	NA	CASSYSAGVSGNTIYF	TGTGCCAGCAGTTACTCGGCAGGGGTGTCCGGAAACACCATATATTTT
TRBV5-1	TRBD1	TRBJ1-1	NA	CASRLRQGRTEAFF	TGCGCCAGCAGATTAAGACAGGGGCGAACTGAAGCTTTCTTT
TRBV15	NA	TRBJ1-2	few	CATSRDLNEGYTF	TGTGCCACCAGCAGAGATCTGAATGAGGGCTACACCTTC
TRBV20-1	TRBD1	TRBJ1-6	NA	CSARLIDRDNSPLHF	TGCAGTGCTCGACTCATAGACAGGGATAATTCACCCCTCCACTTT
TRBV2	NA	TRBJ1-5	NA	CASSELAHSNQPQHF	TGTGCCAGCAGTGAACTGGCGCATAGCAATCAGCCCCAGCATTTT
TRBV27	NA	TRBJ2-7	NA	CASKKGDAYEQYF	TGTGCCAGCAAAAAGGGTGACGCCTACGAGCAGTACTTC
TRBV7-2	NA	TRBJ1-5	large	CASSSYNQPQHF	TGTGCCAGCAGCTCTTACAATCAGCCCCAGCATTTT
TRBV25-1	NA	TRBJ2-3	NA	CASSGQVNTQYF	TGTGCCAGCAGTGGACAGGTTAATACGCAGTATTTT
TRBV5-5	TRBD1	TRBJ1-2	NA	CASSFLQGGYGYTF	TGTGCCAGCAGCTTTTTACAGGGGGGATATGGCTACACCTTC
TRBV18	NA	TRBJ2-1	NA	CASSPQGNEQFF	TGTGCCAGCTCACCACAGGGTAACGAGCAGTTCTTC
TRBV12-3/TRBV12-4	TRBD1	TRBJ1-2	NA	CASRTPSGTGDGYTF	TGTGCCAGCAGGACCCCTAGCGGGACAGGGGATGGCTACACCTTC
TRBV11-2	NA	TRBJ1-2	few	CASSLLRKMAGF	TGTGCCAGCAGCTTACTCCGAAAGATGGCAGGCTTC
TRBV20-1	NA	TRBJ2-4	large	CSARGPDSLAKNIQYF	TGCAGTGCTAGGGGGCCAGACAGTTTAGCCAAAAACATTCAGTACTTC
TRBV20-1	NA	TRBJ1-2	once	CSASYQGGYTF	TGCAGTGCTTCCTACCAGGGAGGCTACACCTTC
TRBV5-1	TRBD1	TRBJ1-6	NA	CASSWDSGTVPSPLHF	TGCGCCAGCAGCTGGGATTCCGGGACAGTGCCTTCACCCCTCCACTTT
TRBV30	NA	TRBJ1-2	once	CARTLANYGYTF	TGTGCCCGGACCCTGGCCAACTATGGCTACACCTTC
TRBV7-8	NA	TRBJ2-2	few	CASSLLSVGDTGELFF	TGTGCCAGCAGCTTACTATCCGTAGGGGACACCGGGGAGCTGTTTTTT
TRBV6-2/TRBV6-3	TRBD2	TRBJ2-5	NA	CASSYQRGGQETQYF	TGTGCCAGCAGTTACCAACGGGGGGGCCAAGAGACCCAGTACTTC
TRBV29-1	TRBD1	TRBJ2-7	NA	CSVAEGAGEQYF	TGCAGCGTTGCTGAGGGGGCAGGGGAGCAGTACTTC